The rows below give T cell receptor beta chains drawn from one sample of a study of shared clonotypes between healthy human individuals. This table comes from immunoSEQ multiplex PCR, and its TCRdb copy is limited to in-frame clones, with some not included. The profile shows some 2.1 million clones, roughly 94% of them singletons. Sample: naive CD8+ T cells sorted from blood. Receptors were obtained from a man aged 18 to 30 in good health. Each CDR3 is given without its conserved first and last residue. The D gene is left open where the match is weak. Clone size, where shown, is once, few, many, or a class for clones that have expanded.

d_call: .; j_call: TRBJ1-5; v_call: TRBV5-6; clone_size: .; cdr3_aa: ASTLSHSNQPQH
d_call: .; j_call: TRBJ2-3; v_call: TRBV5-6; clone_size: .; cdr3_aa: ASSLGEDTQY
d_call: .; j_call: TRBJ2-5; v_call: TRBV27; clone_size: .; cdr3_aa: ASSFRRYDSQY
d_call: .; j_call: TRBJ1-2; v_call: TRBV6-5; clone_size: .; cdr3_aa: ATQLLLT
d_call: .; j_call: TRBJ2-1; v_call: TRBV28; clone_size: few; cdr3_aa: ASSFPSSYNEQF
d_call: TRBD1; j_call: TRBJ1-6; v_call: TRBV7-6; clone_size: .; cdr3_aa: ASSPGQGYSPLH
d_call: .; j_call: TRBJ2-3; v_call: TRBV9; clone_size: .; cdr3_aa: ASSAGHTQY
d_call: .; j_call: TRBJ2-3; v_call: TRBV13; clone_size: .; cdr3_aa: ASSPADLTDTQY
d_call: TRBD2; j_call: TRBJ2-5; v_call: TRBV28; clone_size: .; cdr3_aa: ASSATGTTNQETQY
d_call: .; j_call: TRBJ2-7; v_call: TRBV6-1; clone_size: .; cdr3_aa: ASSELGSTAGYEQY
d_call: TRBD2; j_call: TRBJ2-7; v_call: TRBV2; clone_size: .; cdr3_aa: ASSEPGLAASYEQY
d_call: .; j_call: TRBJ2-1; v_call: TRBV27; clone_size: .; cdr3_aa: AIPPGSAYNEQF
d_call: TRBD2; j_call: TRBJ2-1; v_call: TRBV7-2; clone_size: .; cdr3_aa: ASEGASGRNEQF
d_call: .; j_call: TRBJ1-2; v_call: TRBV11-2; clone_size: .; cdr3_aa: ASSLGRGYGYT
d_call: .; j_call: TRBJ2-5; v_call: TRBV6-1; clone_size: .; cdr3_aa: ASSEWGPKKETQY
d_call: .; j_call: TRBJ1-6; v_call: TRBV5-5; clone_size: .; cdr3_aa: ASSLGQANSPLH
d_call: TRBD2; j_call: TRBJ2-7; v_call: TRBV7-9; clone_size: .; cdr3_aa: ASSLVAGGHYEQY
d_call: TRBD2; j_call: TRBJ2-5; v_call: TRBV13; clone_size: .; cdr3_aa: ASSLRLAGEETQY
d_call: TRBD2; j_call: TRBJ2-1; v_call: TRBV29-1; clone_size: .; cdr3_aa: SVEGLAGGTYNEQF
d_call: TRBD1; j_call: TRBJ1-2; v_call: TRBV5-1; clone_size: .; cdr3_aa: ASSVLGTAPDPNYGYT
d_call: .; j_call: TRBJ2-7; v_call: TRBV27; clone_size: .; cdr3_aa: ASSLYGHEQY
d_call: .; j_call: TRBJ1-1; v_call: TRBV27; clone_size: .; cdr3_aa: ASSLSRYTEAF
d_call: .; j_call: TRBJ1-1; v_call: TRBV19; clone_size: .; cdr3_aa: ASRVGGNTEAF
d_call: .; j_call: TRBJ2-1; v_call: TRBV6-1; clone_size: .; cdr3_aa: ASRVELGEQF
d_call: TRBD2; j_call: TRBJ2-7; v_call: TRBV6-5; clone_size: .; cdr3_aa: ASSFGLARSHEQY
d_call: .; j_call: TRBJ1-5; v_call: TRBV9; clone_size: .; cdr3_aa: ASGQGGQPQH
d_call: .; j_call: TRBJ1-3; v_call: TRBV9; clone_size: .; cdr3_aa: ASSVPRDSPMSGNTIY
d_call: .; j_call: TRBJ2-7; v_call: TRBV5-4; clone_size: .; cdr3_aa: ASSPRTGHLYYEQY